A single sample is the source of the 5 T cell receptor beta chains below, sequenced in a study of blood T cell repertoires in COVID-19. Assay: immunoSEQ multiplex PCR; the TCRdb copy retains only in-frame clones and omits some. The table records 250,000 to 400,000 clones, 87% of them present only once. Sequencing input: peripheral blood. The receptors were gathered from a man over 45 with active or convalescent COVID-19.

The chain combines TRBV28 with TRBJ1-2; D gene unclear. Trimming took 2 bases from V and 7 from J, leaving 5 bases between them. This CDR3 region has 11 residues. Germline CDR1 reads MDHEN; CDR2 reads SYDVKM. The CDR3 loop is CASSLRGGYTF. As DNA, the CDR3 is TGTGCCAGCAGTTTACGGGGTGGCTACACCTTC.

The rearrangement uses TRBV10-2 and TRBJ2-3; TRBD2 aligns across 10 bases. The ends lost 6 bases at V and 6 bases at J; junction bases unmatched: 6. The CDR3 totals 14 residues. In germline, CDR1 is WSHSY, CDR2 SAAADI. CDR3 sequence (DNA): TGCGCCAGCAGAAGCGGGAGGGCCATGGATACGCAGTATTTT. It specifies CASRSGRAMDTQYF.

The chain couples TRBV28 to TRBJ2-2; the D gene is possibly TRBD2 (6 bases). The V gene's germline CDR1 is MDHEN and CDR2 SYDVKM. CDR3 length: 14 amino acids. V lost 3 bases, J lost 3 bases, and 8 bases lay in between. CDR3 region: CASSLIADTGELFF. CDR3 coding DNA: TGTGCCAGCAGTTTGATAGCGGACACCGGGGAGCTGTTTTTT.

The chain uses TRBV18 and TRBJ2-6; 7 nucleotides line up with TRBD1. With V trimmed by 5 bases and J by 4 bases, 5 bases remained unmatched. CDR3 length equals 15 residues. Germline values: CDR1 KGHSH, CDR2 LQKENI. CDR3: CASSSTGDGANVLTF. As DNA, the CDR3 is TGTGCCAGCTCATCAACAGGGGACGGGGCCAACGTCCTGACTTTC.

This clone was recorded once. J is TRBJ1-4 and V is TRBV7-9, with 7 bases matching TRBD1. The V gene end was trimmed by 4 bases and the J gene end by 8 bases; junction bases not matched to a gene: 7. Looked up from germline, CDR1 is SEHNR and CDR2 is FQNEAQ (reference sequence). The CDR3 is made up of 14 amino acids. CDR3 in DNA: TGTGCCAGCAGCTCCAGGGGGGCAGGCGAAAAACTGTTTTTT. Translation gives CASSSRGAGEKLFF.